This T cell receptor (beta chain) originates from a study of shared clonotypes between healthy human individuals. Notes on the study in general: The study found lower generation probabilities in non-shared clonotypes than in those shared by all four donors. Donors were few, which limited the genetic and exposure-history diversity represented.

This CDR3 has 15 residues. The junction had 4 bases not matched to a gene; V was cut back by 2 bases and J by 1 base. Germline V CDR1 and CDR2: SGHRS, YFSETQ. Sorted-subset replicate PCR reactions were performed with approximately 190 ng DNA, corresponding to about 32,000 T cell genomes. Profiling relied on immunoSEQ multiplex PCR, and the TCRdb table lists in-frame clones only, not all of them. This table has some 1 million clones, about 70% appearing once. Comment on this clone: No antigen is known for it. Other nucleotide sequences in the sample specify the same CDR3.

The sequence came from a young man in good health. The sample consisted of memory CD4+ T cells sorted from blood. Subset specified: CD45RA-negative fraction. The chain is built from TRBV5-1 and TRBJ1-1; 8 bases map to TRBD1. CDR3: CASSLGGQGNTEAFF. The DNA for the CDR3 is TGCGCCAGCAGCTTAGGCGGACAGGGGAACACTGAAGCTTTCTTT.